The subject of this entry is one T cell receptor (beta chain). This entry is derived from a study of early T cells in non-severe SARS-CoV-2 infection. J gave up 2 bases and V 0 bases, and 2 bases lay outside the gene matches. Germline CDR1 and CDR2: SGDLS and YYNGEE. The CDR3 extends over 15 amino acids. Via MiXCR, TCRdb re-called the 5' RACE reads, giving one row per CDR3 protein. The sample has 75,000 to 90,000 distinct CDR3 sequences; over 5% are singletons. This clonotype was obtained from an adult who was a healthcare worker with PCR-confirmed SARS-CoV-2 infection or an uninfected control (not recorded which). Sequencing was performed on whole blood. The chain combines TRBV9 with TRBJ1-3; TRBD1 aligns across 7 bases. Here the CDR3 DNA reads TGTGCCAGCAGCGTAGTAGGGGGCCCTGGAAACACCATATATTTT. Encoded protein: CASSVVGGPGNTIYF.